The rows below give T cell receptor beta chains drawn from one sample of a study of shared clonotypes between healthy human individuals. Clones were sequenced by immunoSEQ multiplex PCR, and TCRdb holds only the in-frame ones, with some missing. The table lists a few million clones, 95% of them singletons, with roughly 0.13% in the top ten. Sequencing used naive CD4+ T cells sorted from blood. The origin of the receptors is a man between 18 and 35 years old in good health. The CDR3 runs from the conserved cysteine through the conserved F or W. The order of the fields is D gene, J gene, V gene, CDR3 length, CDR3 protein, CDR3 DNA. The D gene is left open where the match is weak.

d_call: TRBD1
j_call: TRBJ2-1
v_call: TRBV9
cdr3_length: 15
cdr3_aa: CASSPWTGVGNEQFF
cdr3_nt: TGTGCCAGCAGCCCTTGGACAGGGGTTGGCAATGAGCAGTTCTTC

d_call: -
j_call: TRBJ2-7
v_call: TRBV2
cdr3_length: 14
cdr3_aa: CASSPPRGSYEQYF
cdr3_nt: TGTGCCAGCAGTCCGCCCAGGGGATCCTACGAGCAGTACTTC

d_call: -
j_call: TRBJ1-6
v_call: TRBV2
cdr3_length: 14
cdr3_aa: CASGSSSYNSPLHF
cdr3_nt: TGTGCCAGCGGCTCCAGCTCCTATAATTCACCCCTCCACTTT

d_call: -
j_call: TRBJ1-1
v_call: TRBV2
cdr3_length: 14
cdr3_aa: CASSIRGRYTEAFF
cdr3_nt: TGTGCCAGCAGTATTAGGGGACGATACACTGAAGCTTTCTTT

d_call: -
j_call: TRBJ2-3
v_call: TRBV5-3
cdr3_length: 13
cdr3_aa: CARSLDRFYTQYF
cdr3_nt: TGTGCCAGAAGCTTGGACCGGTTTTATACGCAGTATTTT

d_call: TRBD1
j_call: TRBJ2-7
v_call: TRBV28
cdr3_length: 12
cdr3_aa: CASSGQVYEQYF
cdr3_nt: TGTGCCAGTTCAGGACAGGTCTACGAGCAGTACTTC

d_call: TRBD1
j_call: TRBJ1-1
v_call: TRBV28
cdr3_length: 15
cdr3_aa: CASSLIGVGQDEAFF
cdr3_nt: TGTGCCAGCAGTTTGATAGGGGTCGGACAGGACGAAGCTTTCTTT

d_call: TRBD1
j_call: TRBJ1-1
v_call: TRBV10-3
cdr3_length: 14
cdr3_aa: CAISEPYRGTEAFF
cdr3_nt: TGTGCCATCAGTGAGCCTTACAGGGGGACTGAAGCTTTCTTT

d_call: -
j_call: TRBJ2-7
v_call: TRBV30
cdr3_length: 14
cdr3_aa: CAWSGSRGPYEQYF
cdr3_nt: TGTGCCTGGAGTGGCTCGAGGGGACCCTACGAGCAGTACTTC

d_call: -
j_call: TRBJ1-4
v_call: TRBV9
cdr3_length: 15
cdr3_aa: CASSVASQSNEKLFF
cdr3_nt: TGTGCCAGCAGCGTAGCATCGCAGTCTAATGAAAAACTGTTTTTT

d_call: -
j_call: TRBJ2-7
v_call: TRBV18
cdr3_length: 12
cdr3_aa: CASSPISYEQYF
cdr3_nt: TGTGCCAGCTCACCAATCTCCTACGAGCAGTACTTC

d_call: TRBD1
j_call: TRBJ2-5
v_call: TRBV2
cdr3_length: 14
cdr3_aa: CASRSGQGQETQYF
cdr3_nt: TGTGCCAGCAGGTCGGGACAGGGTCAAGAGACCCAGTACTTC

d_call: TRBD2
j_call: TRBJ2-1
v_call: TRBV6-4
cdr3_length: 15
cdr3_aa: CASRVAGGEYNEQFF
cdr3_nt: TGTGCCAGCAGGGTAGCGGGGGGGGAATACAATGAGCAGTTCTTC

d_call: TRBD1
j_call: TRBJ2-7
v_call: TRBV28
cdr3_length: 15
cdr3_aa: CASSFGDRVFHEQYF
cdr3_nt: TGTGCCAGCAGTTTTGGGGACAGGGTATTCCACGAGCAGTACTTC